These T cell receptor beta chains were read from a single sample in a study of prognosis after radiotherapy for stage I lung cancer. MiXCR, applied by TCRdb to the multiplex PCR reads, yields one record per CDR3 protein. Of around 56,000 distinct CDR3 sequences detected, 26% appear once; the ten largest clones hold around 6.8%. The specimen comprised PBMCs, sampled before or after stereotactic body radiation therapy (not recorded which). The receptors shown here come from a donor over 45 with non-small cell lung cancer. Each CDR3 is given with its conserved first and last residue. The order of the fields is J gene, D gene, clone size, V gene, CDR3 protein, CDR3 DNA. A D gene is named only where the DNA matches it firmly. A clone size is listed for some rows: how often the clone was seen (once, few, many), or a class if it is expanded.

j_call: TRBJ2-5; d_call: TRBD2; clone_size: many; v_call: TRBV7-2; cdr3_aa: CASSLYRRLAGGPRHEETQYF; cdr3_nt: TGTGCCAGCAGCTTGTATCGAAGACTAGCGGGGGGGCCCCGTCATGAAGAGACCCAGTACTTC
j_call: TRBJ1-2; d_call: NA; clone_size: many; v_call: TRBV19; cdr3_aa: CASTEGRLYTF; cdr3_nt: TGTGCCAGTACAGAGGGTAGGCTTTACACCTTC
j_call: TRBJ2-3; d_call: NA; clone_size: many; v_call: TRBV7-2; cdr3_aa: CASSPLVDTQYF; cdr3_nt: TGTGCCAGCAGCCCCCTGGTAGATACGCAGTATTTT
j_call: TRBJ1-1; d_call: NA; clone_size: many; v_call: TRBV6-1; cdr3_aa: CASSAPPPLRSPMEDKTEAFF; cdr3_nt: TGTGCCAGCAGTGCCCCTCCCCCTCTACGGTCGCCTATGGAGGACAAGACTGAAGCTTTCTTT
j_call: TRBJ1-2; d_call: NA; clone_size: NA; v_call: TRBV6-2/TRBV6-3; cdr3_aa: CASSNDGGPPYGYTF; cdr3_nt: TGTGCCAGCAGTAACGATGGTGGGCCACCCTATGGCTACACCTTC
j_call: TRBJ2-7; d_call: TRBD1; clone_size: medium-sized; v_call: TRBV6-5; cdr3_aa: CASSDRGFGEQYF; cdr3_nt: TGTGCCAGCAGTGACAGGGGGTTCGGGGAGCAGTACTTC
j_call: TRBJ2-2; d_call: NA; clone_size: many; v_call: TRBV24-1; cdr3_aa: CATSQIQGSGELFF; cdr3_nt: TGTGCCACCAGTCAAATTCAGGGTAGCGGGGAGCTGTTTTTT
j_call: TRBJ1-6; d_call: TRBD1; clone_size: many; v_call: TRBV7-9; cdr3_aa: CASSLGGPGQGKFNSPLHF; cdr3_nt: TGTGCCAGCAGCTTAGGGGGGCCGGGACAGGGGAAGTTTAATTCACCCCTCCACTTT
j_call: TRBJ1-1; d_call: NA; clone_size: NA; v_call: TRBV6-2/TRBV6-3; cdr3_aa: CASSSGVPLGNTEAFF; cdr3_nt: TGTGCCAGCAGTTCGGGGGTCCCGTTAGGGAACACTGAAGCTTTCTTT
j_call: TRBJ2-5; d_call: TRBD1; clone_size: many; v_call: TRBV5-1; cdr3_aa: CASNTGEQSETQYF; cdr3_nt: TGCGCCAGCAACACAGGGGAGCAGTCAGAGACCCAGTACTTC
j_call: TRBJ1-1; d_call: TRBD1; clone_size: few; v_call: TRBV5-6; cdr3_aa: CASSLGGLMNTEAFF; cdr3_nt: TGTGCCAGCAGCTTAGGGGGCCTCATGAACACTGAAGCTTTCTTT
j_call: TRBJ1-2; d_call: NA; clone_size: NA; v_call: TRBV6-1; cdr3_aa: CASMTPGQRLYGYTF; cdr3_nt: TGTGCCAGCATGACTCCGGGACAACGACTCTATGGCTACACCTTC
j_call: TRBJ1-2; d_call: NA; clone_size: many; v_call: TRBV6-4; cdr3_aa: CASSENGVNYGYTF; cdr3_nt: TGTGCCAGCAGTGAAAATGGGGTGAACTATGGCTACACCTTC
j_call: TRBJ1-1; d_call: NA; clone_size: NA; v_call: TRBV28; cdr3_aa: CASSSAGVGGPNAEAFF; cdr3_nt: TGTGCCAGCAGTTCTGCTGGGGTAGGGGGGCCGAACGCTGAAGCTTTCTTT
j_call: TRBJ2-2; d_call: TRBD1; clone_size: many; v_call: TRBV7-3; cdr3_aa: CASSPGQGVTGELFF; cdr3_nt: TGTGCCAGCAGCCCCGGACAGGGGGTAACCGGGGAGCTGTTTTTT
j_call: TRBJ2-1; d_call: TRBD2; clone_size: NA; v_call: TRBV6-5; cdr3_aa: CASSLAGEQF; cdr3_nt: TGTGCCAGCAGTTTAGCGGGTGAGCAGTTC
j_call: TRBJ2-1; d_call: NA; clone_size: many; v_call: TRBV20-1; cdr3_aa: CSARSDRDSEQFF; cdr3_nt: TGCAGTGCTAGAAGTGACCGGGACTCCGAGCAGTTCTTC